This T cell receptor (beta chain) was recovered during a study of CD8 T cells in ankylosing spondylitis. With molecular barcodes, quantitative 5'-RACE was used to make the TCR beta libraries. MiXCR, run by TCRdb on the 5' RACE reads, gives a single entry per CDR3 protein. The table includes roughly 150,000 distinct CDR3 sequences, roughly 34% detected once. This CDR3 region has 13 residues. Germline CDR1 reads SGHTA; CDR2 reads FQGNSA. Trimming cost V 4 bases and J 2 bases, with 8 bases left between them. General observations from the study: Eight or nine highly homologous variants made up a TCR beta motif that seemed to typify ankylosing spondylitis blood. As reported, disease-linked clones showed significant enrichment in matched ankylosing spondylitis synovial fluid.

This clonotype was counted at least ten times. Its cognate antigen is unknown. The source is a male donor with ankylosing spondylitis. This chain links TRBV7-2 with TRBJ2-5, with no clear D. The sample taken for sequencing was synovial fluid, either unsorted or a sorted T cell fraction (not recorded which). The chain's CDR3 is CASSSRAQETQYF. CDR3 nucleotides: TGTGCCAGCAGCTCCCGGGCACAAGAGACCCAGTACTTC.